The 31 T cell receptor beta chains reported below all come from one sample, sequenced in a study of T cells in Graves' hyperthyroidism and ophthalmopathy. RNA transcripts served as the template for amplifying TCR beta CDR3 regions. A first-round RT-PCR of the TCR CDR3 used the HTBI primer set. MiXCR was run by TCRdb on the multiplex PCR reads, yielding one entry per CDR3 protein. The sample carries approximately 610,000 distinct CDR3 sequences, about 14% recorded once. What was sequenced was blood. The origin of the receptors is a woman aged 40 to 55 with Graves' ophthalmopathy.

This clonotype was seen a handful of times. The chain joins TRBV20-1 to TRBJ2-7; 8 nucleotides line up with TRBD2. The junction had 10 bases not matched to a gene; V was cut back by 3 bases and J by 3 bases. Germline CDR1 DFQATT, CDR2 SNEGSKA (reference sequence). The CDR3 extends over 15 amino acids. CDR3 DNA sequence: TGCAGTGCTAGCCGGACTAGCCGAGAAAACTACGAGCAGTACTTC. It yields the protein CSASRTSRENYEQYF.

V usage is TRBV7-9 and J usage is TRBJ2-7; D is unclear. This CDR3 comprises 14 residues. Trimming removed 5 bases at V and 3 bases at J, with 14 bases between. From germline, CDR1 is SEHNR and CDR2 FQNEAQ (reference sequence). The CDR3 protein is CASSPKGQVYEQYF. CDR3 DNA: TGTGCCAGCAGCCCAAAAGGGCAAGTCTACGAGCAGTACTTC. Variable domain in full (rest from reference TRBV7-9 and TRBJ2-7): DTGVSQNPRHKITKRGQNVTFRCDPISEHNRLYWYRQTLGQGPEFLTYFQNEAQLEKSRLLSDRFSAERPKGSFSTLEIQRTEQGDSAMYLCASSPKGQVYEQYFGPGTRLTVT.

The V call is TRBV10-3, the J call TRBJ2-7, with D unclear. The CDR3 is 12 residues long. Germline values: CDR1 ENHRY, CDR2 SYGVKD. CDR3 coding DNA: TGTGTCACCGCCGAGGAAGGGTACGAGCAGTACTTC. Translating it yields CVTAEEGYEQYF.

The chain's CDR3 is CSVGVIAGEGEQYF. The CDR3 DNA reads as TGCAGCGTTGGGGTAATAGCGGGAGAAGGCGAGCAGTACTTC. The J gene is TRBJ2-7, the V gene TRBV29-1; 9 bases align to TRBD2. This CDR3 comprises 14 residues. Germline values: CDR1 SQVTM, CDR2 ANQGSEA. The ends lost 4 bases at V and 6 bases at J; junction bases unmatched: 10.

This clonotype was picked up many times. The chain joins TRBV6-8 to TRBJ2-5; possibly TRBD1 or TRBD2 for D (5 bases each). Trimming pared 6 bases from V and 5 bases from J, leaving 16 bases between. There are 14 residues in the CDR3. Germline V gene data show CDR1 as MNHGY and CDR2 as SAAAGT. The DNA for the CDR3 is TGTGCCAGCAGGGTTCGGGAACAGGCGGAGACCCAGTACTTC. Translation gives CASRVREQAETQYF.

The table lists this clonotype with many counts. The V call is TRBV7-3, the J call TRBJ1-1; 8 positions match TRBD1. Trimming cost V 0 bases and J 6 bases; bases outside gene matches: 0. The CDR3 runs to 13 residues. Germline CDR1 is SGHTA and CDR2 is FQGTGA. The CDR3, as DNA: TGTGCCAGCAGCTTAACGACAGGGGCTGAAGCTTTCTTT. This sequence encodes CASSLTTGAEAFF. The whole variable domain, filled in from reference TRBV7-3 and TRBJ1-1, reads GAGVSQTPSNKVTEKGKYVELRCDPISGHTALYWYRQSLGQGPEFLIYFQGTGAADDSGLPNDRFFAVRPEGSVSTLKIQRTERGDSAVYLCASSLTTGAEAFFGQGTRLTVV.

The chain carries TRBV14 and TRBJ1-5; perhaps TRBD1 as D (6 bases). The V gene lost 0 bases and the J gene lost 0 bases, with 27 bases spanning the gap. The CDR3 consists of 22 residues. CDR1 is SGHDN, CDR2 FVKESK, per germline. The CDR3 DNA reads TGTGCCAGCAGCCAAGACCATAACAGGGAAAGAGGGCGAGGATATAGCAATCAGCCCCAGCATTTT. Amino acids: CASSQDHNRERGRGYSNQPQHF.

The CDR3 bases are TGTGCCTGGAGGACTAAAGGGGGACAGGACGAGCAGTACTTC. It codes for CAWRTKGGQDEQYF. The chain employs TRBV30 and TRBJ2-7, with TRBD1 matching over 8 bases. J gave up 5 bases and V 3 bases, and 9 bases lay outside the gene matches. This CDR3 has 14 amino acids. Germline loops: CDR1 GTSNPN, CDR2 SVGIG (reference sequence).

This clonotype was detected many times. The chain has TRBV12-3 or TRBV12-4 and TRBJ2-7; 9 bases are shared with TRBD2. The ends lost 2 bases at V and 1 base at J; junction bases unmatched: 3. The CDR3 spans 15 residues. CDR3 nucleotide sequence: TGTGCCAGCAGTTTACAGCTAGCGGGATCCTACGAGCAGTACTTC. Its protein is CASSLQLAGSYEQYF.

This clonotype has ten or more counts. The chain combines TRBV6-1 with TRBJ2-6; D is perhaps TRBD1 or TRBD2 (6 bases each). This CDR3 has 18 amino acids. Trimming removed 4 bases at V and 0 bases at J, with 16 bases between. CDR1 is MNHNS, CDR2 SASEGT, per germline. CDR3 coding DNA: TGTGCCAGCAGTGTTAATCTAGGGGGGTTCTCTGGGGCCAACGTCCTGACTTTC. Its translation is CASSVNLGGFSGANVLTF.

This clonotype appeared many times. V is TRBV18 and J is TRBJ1-2, with a possible D match to TRBD1 (6 bases). Looked up from germline, CDR1 is KGHSH and CDR2 is LQKENI. V lost 3 bases, J lost 6 bases, and 8 bases lay in between. This CDR3 is built from 12 residues. The CDR3 loop reads CASSPSGDGYTF. CDR3 nucleotides: TGTGCCAGCTCACCTTCAGGGGATGGCTACACCTTC.

This clonotype occurred many times. V is TRBV20-1 and J is TRBJ2-5; TRBD2 matches 13 bases. The CDR3 is made up of 13 amino acids. V lost 5 bases, J lost 4 bases, and 1 base stayed unmatched. Per germline, CDR1 DFQATT and CDR2 SNEGSKA (reference sequence). The CDR3 is CSARTSGRETQYF. The CDR3 DNA sequence: TGCAGTGCTCGGACTAGCGGGAGAGAGACCCAGTACTTC.

This clonotype came up many times. This chain uses TRBV28 with TRBJ2-2; tentatively, D is TRBD2 (6 bases). CDR3 length equals 15 residues. Germline V lookup: CDR1 MDHEN, CDR2 SYDVKM. Trimming shortened V by 3 bases and J by 0 bases, and 8 bases separated the two germline ends. CDR3 bases: TGTGCCAGCAGTTTGGTAGCGGCGAACACCGGGGAGCTGTTTTTT. Its translation is CASSLVAANTGELFF. The complete variable domain, with remaining parts taken from reference TRBV28 and TRBJ2-2, reads DVKVTQSSRYLVKRTGEKVFLECVQDMDHENMFWYRQDPGLGLRLIYFSYDVKMKEKGDIPEGYSVSREKKERFSLILESASTNQTSMYLCASSLVAANTGELFFGEGSRLTVL.

In this sample, this clonotype turned up many times. The chain carries TRBV5-1 and TRBJ1-1; D not certain. The germline gives CDR1 SGHRS, CDR2 YFSETQ. V lost 0 bases and J 3 bases, leaving 9 bases between the germline ends. This CDR3 has 14 residues. The CDR3 bases are TGCGCCAGCAGCTTGGGGAGGGCAGACACTGAAGCTTTCTTT. Translated: CASSLGRADTEAFF. The entire variable domain, with the rest obtained from reference TRBV5-1 and TRBJ1-1, is as follows: KAGVTQTPRYLIKTRGQQVTLSCSPISGHRSVSWYQQTPGQGLQFLFEYFSETQRNKGNFPGRFSGRQFSNSRSEMNVSTLELGDSALYLCASSLGRADTEAFFGQGTRLTVV.

The V and J genes are TRBV29-1 and TRBJ2-2; 13 bases agree with TRBD2. The CDR3 length is 12 residues. Unmatched junction bases numbered 0, after V lost 7 bases and J lost 7 bases. Germline CDR1 SQVTM, CDR2 ANQGSEA. The CDR3 DNA reads as TGCAGCGGGACTAGCGGGAGCGGGGAGCTGTTTTTT. Translated: CSGTSGSGELFF.

This clonotype was detected many times. The junction differs from germline at one of its ends, possibly a read error. J is TRBJ2-2 and V is TRBV6-5, with D unresolved. The CDR3 is 15 amino acids. CDR1 is MNHEY, CDR2 SVGAGI, per germline. CDR3 sequence: CVSSYSSYVPGELFF. In nucleotides, the CDR3 is TGTGTCAGCAGTTACTCATCATACGTGCCCGGGGAGCTGTTTTTT.

This clonotype was counted at least ten times. The V gene is TRBV20-1, the J gene TRBJ2-7, with 8 bases that match TRBD2. Germline V gene data show CDR1 as DFQATT and CDR2 as SNEGSKA (reference sequence). The CDR3 length is 14 residues. The ends lost 0 bases at V and 4 bases at J; junction bases unmatched: 5. The CDR3 nucleotides are TGCAGTGCTAGAGATGAGGCGGGAGGTTACGAGCAGTACTTC. Translated: CSARDEAGGYEQYF.

The chain uses TRBV20-1 and TRBJ2-5, with 10 bases fitting TRBD2. The CDR3 totals 19 residues. The V and J ends lost 5 bases and 3 bases, in that order; junction bases with no gene match: 21. Germline V gene sequence: CDR1 DFQATT, CDR2 SNEGSKA (reference sequence). The DNA for the CDR3 is TGCAGTGCTCCTCCTACTAGCGGGGTTTCGTGGGGGCCGGAAGAGACCCAGTACTTC. As protein: CSAPPTSGVSWGPEETQYF.

J is TRBJ1-5 and V is TRBV14; D is uncertain. CDR1 and CDR2 from the germline V gene are SGHDN and FVKESK. The CDR3 extends over 13 amino acids. Trimming took off 3 bases at V and 8 bases at J, with 11 bases between the two ends. CDR3 nucleotide sequence: TGTGCCAGCAGCCACACAGCCCCGGAGCCCCAGCATTTT. This gives the protein CASSHTAPEPQHF.

This clonotype was detected ten times or more. The chain employs TRBV9 and TRBJ1-1; perhaps TRBD1 as D (5 bases). Trimming cost V 3 bases and J 0 bases, with 18 bases left between them. This CDR3 spans 17 amino acids. Germline CDR1 and CDR2: SGDLS and YYNGEE. The CDR3 DNA reads as TGTGCCAGCAGCGCCTGGGGGACGGCGAACATGAACACTGAAGCTTTCTTT. Protein sequence: CASSAWGTANMNTEAFF. The complete variable domain, with remaining parts taken from reference TRBV9 and TRBJ1-1, reads DSGVTQTPKHLITATGQRVTLRCSPRSGDLSVYWYQQSLDQGLQFLIQYYNGEERAKGNILERFSAQQFPDLHSELNLSSLELGDSALYFCASSAWGTANMNTEAFFGQGTRLTVV.

This clonotype was found many times. J is TRBJ2-7 and V is TRBV28; 7 nucleotides match TRBD2. Per germline, CDR1 MDHEN and CDR2 SYDVKM. The CDR3 is 15 amino acids. Trimming removed 6 bases from V and 2 bases from J; junction bases left unmatched: 10. CDR3 sequence (DNA): TGTGCCAGCAGCGGGCAAGGTCTAGCGGCCTACGAGCAGTACTTC. Amino acid sequence: CASSGQGLAAYEQYF.

This clonotype was counted many times. This sequence joins TRBV24-1 and TRBJ2-5; unclear D gene. The CDR3 sequence is 17 residues long. Trimming took 2 bases from V and 4 from J, leaving 19 bases between them. CDR1 and CDR2 from the germline V gene are KGHDR and SFDVKD. In DNA form, the CDR3 reads TGTGCCACCAGTGATTCCAAACGGGCCAGACTTAGAGAGACCCAGTACTTC. Translation: CATSDSKRARLRETQYF.

There are a few counts of this clonotype. V and J are TRBV29-1 and TRBJ2-7, with TRBD1 as a possible D gene (5 bases). Trimming took off 5 bases at V and 1 base at J, with 15 bases between the two ends. Germline loops: CDR1 SQVTM, CDR2 ANQGSEA. This CDR3 contains 14 residues. CDR3 loop: CSVQMAAGSYEQYF. The CDR3 bases are TGCAGCGTTCAGATGGCGGCAGGGTCCTACGAGCAGTACTTC.

This clonotype came up a few times. J is TRBJ2-7 and V is TRBV2, with TRBD2 identical over 12 bases. The end of the DNA aligns better with TRBJ2-1, so the J call may be wrong. CDR1 is SNHLY, CDR2 FYNNEI, per germline. The CDR3 has 15 amino acids. The CDR3: CASTLTSGSVTEQFF. For the CDR3, the DNA is TGTGCCAGCACTCTGACTAGCGGGAGTGTCACGGAGCAGTTCTTC.

The chain employs TRBV7-2 and TRBJ1-2, with D unclear. This CDR3 has 14 amino acids. V was cut by 0 bases and J by 8 bases, with 13 bases left in between. Germline lookup yields CDR1 SGHTA and CDR2 FQGNSA. This chain's CDR3 is CASSLAPPSAGYTF. The CDR3 nucleotides read TGTGCCAGCAGCTTAGCCCCCCCCTCAGCGGGCTACACCTTC.

This clonotype showed up many times. The chain links TRBV12-3 or TRBV12-4 to TRBJ1-1; D is undetermined. The CDR3 sequence is 13 residues long. The V end was cut by 6 bases, the J end by 4 bases, with 12 bases between. The chain's CDR3 is CASRIRGSTEAFF. In DNA, the CDR3 is TGTGCCAGCAGAATTAGAGGGTCCACTGAAGCTTTCTTT.

The gene calls are TRBV5-1 and TRBJ1-1; no definite D call. The CDR3 is made up of 15 amino acids. The V end was cut by 1 base, the J end by 2 bases, with 12 bases between. CDR1 and CDR2 from the germline V gene are SGHRS and YFSETQ. The CDR3 sequence is CASSLSPGPNTEAFF. The CDR3 DNA follows: TGCGCCAGCAGCTTGTCTCCAGGCCCCAACACTGAAGCTTTCTTT.

This clonotype was counted many times. The CDR3 spells CASSPFTGLGTEAFF. The DNA of the CDR3 is TGCGCCAGCAGCCCTTTTACAGGGTTAGGTACTGAAGCTTTCTTT. This chain uses TRBV5-1 with TRBJ1-1, with D perhaps matching TRBD1 (6 bases). Germline values: CDR1 SGHRS, CDR2 YFSETQ. Trimming took off 4 bases at V and 5 bases at J, with 18 bases between the two ends. CDR3 size: 15 residues.

Many counts were recorded for this clonotype. The V and J genes are TRBV6-2 or TRBV6-3 and TRBJ1-3; TRBD1 matches at 7 bases. Germline CDR1 reads MNHEY; CDR2 reads SVGEGT. This CDR3 region has 17 residues. The ends lost 6 bases at V and 0 bases at J; junction bases unmatched: 11. CDR3 amino acids: CASRRDSFILSGNTIYF. CDR3 nucleotide sequence: TGTGCCAGCAGAAGGGACAGCTTTATCCTCTCTGGAAACACCATATATTTT.

This clonotype was detected ten times or more. Mismatch with germline at one junction end may stem from a read error. Here the CDR3 reads CASKGPAESKGPDF. In DNA form, the CDR3 reads TGTGCCAGCAAAGGCCCTGCAGAAAGCAAAGGCCCCGACTTC. This chain links TRBV2 with TRBJ2-5, with D unclear. Germline V gives CDR1 SNHLY, CDR2 FYNNEI. This CDR3 contains 14 residues.

This clonotype came up many times. J is TRBJ2-3 and V is TRBV28; 8 bases align to TRBD2. The germline CDR1 and CDR2 sequences are MDHEN and SYDVKM. The CDR3 extends over 15 amino acids. J lost 3 bases, V lost 6 bases, and 8 bases had no gene match. For the CDR3, the DNA is TGTGCCAGCAGGGGCCATGGCGGGAGGACAGATACGCAGTATTTT. Its protein product is CASRGHGGRTDTQYF.